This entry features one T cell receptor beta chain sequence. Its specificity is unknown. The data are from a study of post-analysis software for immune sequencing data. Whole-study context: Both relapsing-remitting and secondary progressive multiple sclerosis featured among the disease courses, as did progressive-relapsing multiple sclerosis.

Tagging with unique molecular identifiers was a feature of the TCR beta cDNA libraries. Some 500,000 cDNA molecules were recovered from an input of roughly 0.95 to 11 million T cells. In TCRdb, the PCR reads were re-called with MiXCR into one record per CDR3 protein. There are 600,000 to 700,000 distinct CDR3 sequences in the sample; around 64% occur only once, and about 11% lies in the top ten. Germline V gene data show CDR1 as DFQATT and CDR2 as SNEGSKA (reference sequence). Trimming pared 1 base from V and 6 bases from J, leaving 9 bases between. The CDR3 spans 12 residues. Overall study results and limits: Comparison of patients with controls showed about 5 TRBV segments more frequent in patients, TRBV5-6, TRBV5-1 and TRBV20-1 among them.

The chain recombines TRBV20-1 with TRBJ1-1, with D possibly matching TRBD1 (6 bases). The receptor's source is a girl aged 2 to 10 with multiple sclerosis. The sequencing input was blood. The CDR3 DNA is TGCAGTGCTAGAGGGGGGGCCGCTGAAGCTTTCTTT. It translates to CSARGGAAEAFF.